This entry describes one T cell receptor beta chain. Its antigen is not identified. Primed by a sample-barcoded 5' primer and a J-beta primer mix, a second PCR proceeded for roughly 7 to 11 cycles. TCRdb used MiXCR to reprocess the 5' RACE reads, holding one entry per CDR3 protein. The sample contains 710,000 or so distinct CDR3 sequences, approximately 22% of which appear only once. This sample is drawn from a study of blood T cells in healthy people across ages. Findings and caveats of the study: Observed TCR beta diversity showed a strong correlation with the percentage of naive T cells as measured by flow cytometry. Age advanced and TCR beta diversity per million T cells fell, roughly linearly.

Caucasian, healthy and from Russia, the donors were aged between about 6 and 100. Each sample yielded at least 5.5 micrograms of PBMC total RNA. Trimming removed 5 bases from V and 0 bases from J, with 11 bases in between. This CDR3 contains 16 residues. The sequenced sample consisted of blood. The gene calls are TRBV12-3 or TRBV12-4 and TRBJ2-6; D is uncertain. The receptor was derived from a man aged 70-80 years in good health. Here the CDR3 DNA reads TGTGCCAGCAGTCTATTCGAGAGCTCTGGGGCCAACGTCCTGACTTTC. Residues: CASSLFESSGANVLTF.